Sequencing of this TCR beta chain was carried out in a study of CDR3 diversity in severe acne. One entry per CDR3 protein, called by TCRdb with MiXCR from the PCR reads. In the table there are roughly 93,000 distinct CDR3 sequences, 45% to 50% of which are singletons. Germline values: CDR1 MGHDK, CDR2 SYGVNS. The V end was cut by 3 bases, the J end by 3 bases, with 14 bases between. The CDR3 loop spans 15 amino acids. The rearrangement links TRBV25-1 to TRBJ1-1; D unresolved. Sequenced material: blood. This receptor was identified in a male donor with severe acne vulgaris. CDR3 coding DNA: TGTGCCAGCAGTGACGGTTCATTGGGTGACACTGAAGCTTTCTTT. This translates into CASSDGSLGDTEAFF. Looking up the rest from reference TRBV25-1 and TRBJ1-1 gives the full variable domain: EADIYQTPRYLVIGTGKKITLECSQTMGHDKMYWYQQDPGMELHLIHYSYGVNSTEKGDLSSESTVSRIRTEHFPLTLESARPSHTSQYLCASSDGSLGDTEAFFGQGTRLTVV.